The rows below give T cell receptor beta chains drawn from one sample of a study of shared clonotypes between healthy human individuals. Using immunoSEQ multiplex PCR, the repertoire was profiled, and TCRdb retains in-frame clones only, with some absent. The table lists 1.6 million or so clones, 98% of them singletons. The sequenced sample consisted of naive CD4+ T cells sorted from blood. The receptors here all came from a man aged 30-40 years in good health. Both conserved end residues are part of each CDR3. Fields, in order: V gene, J gene, D gene, clone size, CDR3 DNA, CDR3 protein. The D gene is left open where the match is weak. Clone size is not always given. Where it is, it says once, few, many or a class for expanded clones.

v_call: TRBV19
j_call: TRBJ2-1
d_call: NA
clone_size: NA
cdr3_nt: TGTGCCAGTAGTAGACGCCACTCCGGTTCCGCCTACAATGAGCAGTTCTTC
cdr3_aa: CASSRRHSGSAYNEQFF

v_call: TRBV10-2
j_call: TRBJ2-5
d_call: NA
clone_size: NA
cdr3_nt: TGCGCCAGCTCCCCTCGGAGAGGGTACCAAGAGACCCAGTACTTC
cdr3_aa: CASSPRRGYQETQYF

v_call: TRBV30
j_call: TRBJ2-7
d_call: NA
clone_size: NA
cdr3_nt: TGTGCCTGGAGTGCTGGACCTCGACGCGAGCAGTACTTC
cdr3_aa: CAWSAGPRREQYF

v_call: TRBV19
j_call: TRBJ1-5
d_call: NA
clone_size: NA
cdr3_nt: TGTGCCAGTAGTACGACAAGCAATCAGCCCCAGCATTTT
cdr3_aa: CASSTTSNQPQHF

v_call: TRBV7-2
j_call: TRBJ1-4
d_call: NA
clone_size: NA
cdr3_nt: TGTGCCAGCAGCCGGACCTCGGTTGGAGAAAAACTGTTTTTT
cdr3_aa: CASSRTSVGEKLFF

v_call: TRBV5-6
j_call: TRBJ2-1
d_call: TRBD1
clone_size: once
cdr3_nt: TGTGCCAGCAGCTTAAGACAGGGTTCCTACAATGAGCAGTTCTTC
cdr3_aa: CASSLRQGSYNEQFF

v_call: TRBV27
j_call: TRBJ2-1
d_call: TRBD2
clone_size: NA
cdr3_nt: TGTGCCAGCACACCGGGACTAGCGGGAGGAAGTACCTACAATGAGCAGTTCTTC
cdr3_aa: CASTPGLAGGSTYNEQFF

v_call: TRBV28
j_call: TRBJ2-2
d_call: NA
clone_size: NA
cdr3_nt: TGTGCCAGCAGCCCTTCCGGGACACGGGGGTTCAGGGAGCTGTTTTTT
cdr3_aa: CASSPSGTRGFRELFF

v_call: TRBV5-1
j_call: TRBJ2-3
d_call: NA
clone_size: NA
cdr3_nt: TGCGCCAGCAGCTTGGAGAGGACCCGAACAGATACGCAGTATTTT
cdr3_aa: CASSLERTRTDTQYF

v_call: TRBV7-2
j_call: TRBJ1-1
d_call: TRBD1
clone_size: NA
cdr3_nt: TGTGCCAGCAGCCCCAGGACAGGTACCACTGAAGCTTTCTTT
cdr3_aa: CASSPRTGTTEAFF

v_call: TRBV27
j_call: TRBJ2-1
d_call: TRBD1
clone_size: once
cdr3_nt: TGTGCCAGCAGTTCGCGGACAGGGGGCGATGAGCAGTTCTTC
cdr3_aa: CASSSRTGGDEQFF

v_call: TRBV7-9
j_call: TRBJ1-4
d_call: NA
clone_size: NA
cdr3_nt: TGTGCCAGCAGCCGCAGTGGGACTAATGAAAAACTGTTTTTT
cdr3_aa: CASSRSGTNEKLFF

v_call: TRBV7-9
j_call: TRBJ2-7
d_call: NA
clone_size: NA
cdr3_nt: TGTGCCAGCAGCTTAGGAAGGTCATACGAGCAGTACTTC
cdr3_aa: CASSLGRSYEQYF

v_call: TRBV12-5
j_call: TRBJ1-2
d_call: NA
clone_size: NA
cdr3_nt: TGTGCTAGTGGTTTGGAAGGGGACTATGGCTACACCTTC
cdr3_aa: CASGLEGDYGYTF

v_call: TRBV19
j_call: TRBJ2-7
d_call: NA
clone_size: NA
cdr3_nt: TGTGCCAGTAGTATAGGGCAGGGACTCTCCTACGAGCAGTACTTC
cdr3_aa: CASSIGQGLSYEQYF

v_call: TRBV4-3
j_call: TRBJ2-3
d_call: TRBD2
clone_size: NA
cdr3_nt: TGCGCCAGCAGCCAAGATGCTAGCGGAACCGCCCCTAGCACAGATACGCAGTATTTT
cdr3_aa: CASSQDASGTAPSTDTQYF

v_call: TRBV19
j_call: TRBJ1-1
d_call: TRBD1
clone_size: NA
cdr3_nt: TGTGCCAGTAGTAGAGACAGGGTTGAAGCTTTCTTT
cdr3_aa: CASSRDRVEAFF

v_call: TRBV15
j_call: TRBJ2-1
d_call: TRBD2
clone_size: NA
cdr3_nt: TGTGCCACCAGCACGGGACAAATACCGGGACTAGCGGGACTCAATGAGCAGTTCTTC
cdr3_aa: CATSTGQIPGLAGLNEQFF

v_call: TRBV7-2
j_call: TRBJ1-5
d_call: NA
clone_size: NA
cdr3_nt: TGTGCCAGCAGCTTAGCGGGTGGCAATCAGCCCCAGCATTTT
cdr3_aa: CASSLAGGNQPQHF

v_call: TRBV5-4
j_call: TRBJ2-3
d_call: NA
clone_size: once
cdr3_nt: TGTGCCAGCAGCTTGGGAGCGACAGATACGCAGTATTTT
cdr3_aa: CASSLGATDTQYF

v_call: TRBV18
j_call: TRBJ2-1
d_call: NA
clone_size: NA
cdr3_nt: TGTGCCAGCTCACCACCAAGAGGTGGGAGGTCCTACAATGAGCAGTTCTTC
cdr3_aa: CASSPPRGGRSYNEQFF

v_call: TRBV6-1
j_call: TRBJ2-1
d_call: TRBD2
clone_size: NA
cdr3_nt: TGTGCCAGCAGGCATCGTGGACTAGCCTCCAATGAGCAGTTCTTC
cdr3_aa: CASRHRGLASNEQFF

v_call: TRBV7-2
j_call: TRBJ2-2
d_call: NA
clone_size: NA
cdr3_nt: TGTGCCAGCAGCCCGGGGGCCCCGGGGGAGCTGTTTTTT
cdr3_aa: CASSPGAPGELFF

v_call: TRBV7-9
j_call: TRBJ2-5
d_call: NA
clone_size: NA
cdr3_nt: TGTGCCAGCAGTCTTGGTACAGGACAAGAGACCCAGTACTTC
cdr3_aa: CASSLGTGQETQYF

v_call: TRBV7-9
j_call: TRBJ2-7
d_call: NA
clone_size: once
cdr3_nt: TGTGCCAGCAGCTTAGGGGGGGAAGAATCCTACGAGCAGTACTTC
cdr3_aa: CASSLGGEESYEQYF

v_call: TRBV30
j_call: TRBJ2-6
d_call: NA
clone_size: NA
cdr3_nt: TGTGCCTGTGGGCCCCCTTCTGGGGCCAACGTCCTGACTTTC
cdr3_aa: CACGPPSGANVLTF

v_call: TRBV28
j_call: TRBJ1-2
d_call: TRBD1
clone_size: NA
cdr3_nt: TGTGCCAGCAGTTTACCAGGGGGCGGTGGCTATGGCTACACCTTC
cdr3_aa: CASSLPGGGGYGYTF

v_call: TRBV5-1
j_call: TRBJ2-7
d_call: TRBD2
clone_size: NA
cdr3_nt: TGCGCCAGCAGCCCAGAGGCTAGCGGGCGGAACTACGAGCAGTACTTC
cdr3_aa: CASSPEASGRNYEQYF

v_call: TRBV10-1
j_call: TRBJ2-7
d_call: TRBD1
clone_size: NA
cdr3_nt: TGCGCCAGCAGTCCCCACGACAGGGGAAATACCGCCGAGCAGTACTTC
cdr3_aa: CASSPHDRGNTAEQYF

v_call: TRBV30
j_call: TRBJ2-7
d_call: NA
clone_size: once
cdr3_nt: TGTGCCTGGAGTTCAGGCCGGGCAGCCTCTGACGAGCAGTACTTC
cdr3_aa: CAWSSGRAASDEQYF

v_call: TRBV11-2
j_call: TRBJ2-5
d_call: TRBD2
clone_size: NA
cdr3_nt: TGTGCCAGCAGCGGGACTAGCGGGAGGGAGACCCAGTACTTC
cdr3_aa: CASSGTSGRETQYF

v_call: TRBV5-1
j_call: TRBJ2-7
d_call: NA
clone_size: NA
cdr3_nt: TGCGCCAGCAGCTCAACAGGGATTTCAGCCTACGAGCAGTACTTC
cdr3_aa: CASSSTGISAYEQYF

v_call: TRBV11-3
j_call: TRBJ2-3
d_call: NA
clone_size: NA
cdr3_nt: TGTGCCAGCAGCCTCAGGGGTGGAGATACGCAGTATTTT
cdr3_aa: CASSLRGGDTQYF

v_call: TRBV10-3
j_call: TRBJ1-5
d_call: NA
clone_size: NA
cdr3_nt: TGTGCCATTAGAACGACGGGGGGCTTAGGCAATCAGCCCCAGCATTTT
cdr3_aa: CAIRTTGGLGNQPQHF

v_call: TRBV12-2
j_call: TRBJ2-1
d_call: NA
clone_size: once
cdr3_nt: TGTGCAAGTCGCTTAGGTGTAGTCCTAGATGAGCAGTTCTTC
cdr3_aa: CASRLGVVLDEQFF

v_call: TRBV7-8
j_call: TRBJ2-7
d_call: NA
clone_size: once
cdr3_nt: TGTGCCAGCAGCTTGGCCTTGAGGGGGTCCTACGAGCAGTACTTC
cdr3_aa: CASSLALRGSYEQYF

v_call: TRBV7-2
j_call: TRBJ1-5
d_call: NA
clone_size: NA
cdr3_nt: TGTGCCAGCAGCCAAAACACGGGGGGTATACAGCCCCAGCATTTT
cdr3_aa: CASSQNTGGIQPQHF

v_call: TRBV30
j_call: TRBJ1-2
d_call: NA
clone_size: NA
cdr3_nt: TGTGCCTGGAGTGAATTCACCTATGGCTACACCTTC
cdr3_aa: CAWSEFTYGYTF

v_call: TRBV11-3
j_call: TRBJ2-5
d_call: NA
clone_size: NA
cdr3_nt: TGTGCCAGCAGCCACGGGACCGAAGAGACCCAGTACTTC
cdr3_aa: CASSHGTEETQYF

v_call: TRBV18
j_call: TRBJ2-2
d_call: NA
clone_size: NA
cdr3_nt: TGTGCCAGCTCACCAATCCAGGGGAACACCGGGGAGCTGTTTTTT
cdr3_aa: CASSPIQGNTGELFF

v_call: TRBV5-4
j_call: TRBJ2-2
d_call: NA
clone_size: once
cdr3_nt: TGTGCCAGCAAGGAACTACCGAACACCGGGGAGCTGTTTTTT
cdr3_aa: CASKELPNTGELFF

v_call: TRBV5-1
j_call: TRBJ2-3
d_call: TRBD2
clone_size: NA
cdr3_nt: TGCGCCAGCAGCTTGGCGACTAGCGGGAGCACAGATACGCAGTATTTT
cdr3_aa: CASSLATSGSTDTQYF

v_call: TRBV29-1
j_call: TRBJ2-7
d_call: NA
clone_size: NA
cdr3_nt: TGCAGCGTTGAGATTTTGATTCCGGGGAGCTCCTACGAGCAGTACTTC
cdr3_aa: CSVEILIPGSSYEQYF

v_call: TRBV15
j_call: TRBJ2-2
d_call: TRBD1
clone_size: NA
cdr3_nt: TGTGCCACCAGCAGAGCGACAGGGTACACCGGGGAGCTGTTTTTT
cdr3_aa: CATSRATGYTGELFF

v_call: TRBV18
j_call: TRBJ2-7
d_call: TRBD1
clone_size: NA
cdr3_nt: TGTGCCAGCTCACCCCCCGGGACAGGGGGCAACGAGCAGTACTTC
cdr3_aa: CASSPPGTGGNEQYF

v_call: TRBV6-5
j_call: TRBJ1-1
d_call: NA
clone_size: NA
cdr3_nt: TGTGCCAGCATTCCACAGGATATGGGCGCTGAAGCTTTCTTT
cdr3_aa: CASIPQDMGAEAFF

v_call: TRBV10-3
j_call: TRBJ2-7
d_call: TRBD1
clone_size: NA
cdr3_nt: TGTGCCATCACCCCGGGACAGGGGTCCGTCGAGCAGTACTTC
cdr3_aa: CAITPGQGSVEQYF

v_call: TRBV7-3
j_call: TRBJ2-2
d_call: TRBD2
clone_size: NA
cdr3_nt: TGTGCCAGCAGCTTAGTTAGCGGGAAATACACCGGGGAGCTGTTTTTT
cdr3_aa: CASSLVSGKYTGELFF

v_call: TRBV16
j_call: TRBJ2-7
d_call: TRBD2
clone_size: NA
cdr3_nt: TGTGCCATTACACTAGCGAATTCCTACGAGCAGTACTTC
cdr3_aa: CAITLANSYEQYF

v_call: TRBV2
j_call: TRBJ1-5
d_call: NA
clone_size: NA
cdr3_nt: TGTGCCAGCAGTGATCTGGGTGCCAATCAGCCCCAGCATTTT
cdr3_aa: CASSDLGANQPQHF

v_call: TRBV7-9
j_call: TRBJ1-2
d_call: NA
clone_size: once
cdr3_nt: TGTGCCAGCAGCTTAGGGACGTCAGCTAACTATGGCTACACCTTC
cdr3_aa: CASSLGTSANYGYTF

v_call: TRBV7-9
j_call: TRBJ2-1
d_call: NA
clone_size: NA
cdr3_nt: TGTGCCAGCAGCTTAGCGCTAGCTAATGAGCAGTTCTTC
cdr3_aa: CASSLALANEQFF

v_call: TRBV19
j_call: TRBJ1-1
d_call: TRBD1
clone_size: once
cdr3_nt: TGTGCCAGTAGTATTAGAGGGACAGGAGGCCTTGGCACTGAAGCTTTCTTT
cdr3_aa: CASSIRGTGGLGTEAFF

v_call: TRBV7-3
j_call: TRBJ2-2
d_call: NA
clone_size: once
cdr3_nt: TGTGCCAGCAGCCTCTGGGGAACCGGGGAGCTGTTTTTT
cdr3_aa: CASSLWGTGELFF